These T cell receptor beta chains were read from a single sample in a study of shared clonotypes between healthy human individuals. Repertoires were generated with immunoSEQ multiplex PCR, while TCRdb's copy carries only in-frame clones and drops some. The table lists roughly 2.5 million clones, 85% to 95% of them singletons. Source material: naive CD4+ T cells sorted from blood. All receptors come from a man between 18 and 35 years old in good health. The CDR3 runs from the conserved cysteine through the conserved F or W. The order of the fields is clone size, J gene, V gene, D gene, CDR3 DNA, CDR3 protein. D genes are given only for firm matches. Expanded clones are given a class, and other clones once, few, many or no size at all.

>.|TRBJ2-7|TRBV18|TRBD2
TGTGCCAGCTCACGGACTAGCGGGAGTCTCGACGAGCAGTACTTC
CASSRTSGSLDEQYF
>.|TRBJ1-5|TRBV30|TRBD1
TGTGCCTGGAGTGGACAGGGGCATCAGCCCCAGCATTTT
CAWSGQGHQPQHF
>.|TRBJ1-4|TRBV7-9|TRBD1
TGTGCCAGCAGCCGCGACAGGGGTAATGAAAAACTGTTTTTT
CASSRDRGNEKLFF
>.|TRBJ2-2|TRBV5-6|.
TGTGCCAGCAGCCCGGCTAAGTCCGGGGAGCTGTTTTTT
CASSPAKSGELFF
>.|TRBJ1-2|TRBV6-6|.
TGTGCCAGCAGTTACCGAGAGAGTAACTATGGCTACACCTTC
CASSYRESNYGYTF
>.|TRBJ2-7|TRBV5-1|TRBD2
TGCGCCAGCAGCCCCCCCCTTACTAGCGCCACTGGTACCGAGCAGTACTTC
CASSPPLTSATGTEQYF
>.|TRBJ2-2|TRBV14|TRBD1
TGTGCCAGCAGCCACCAGGGACAGGGGAACACCGGGGAGCTGTTTTTT
CASSHQGQGNTGELFF
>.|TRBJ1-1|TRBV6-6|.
TGTGCCAGCAGTTACTCGGCAGCGGGGAACACTGAAGCTTTCTTT
CASSYSAAGNTEAFF
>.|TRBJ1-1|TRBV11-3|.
TGTGCCAGCAGCGAGAGGAACACTGAAGCTTTCTTT
CASSERNTEAFF
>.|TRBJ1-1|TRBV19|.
TGTGCCAGTACCTTAGACCAGGGGTCCAACGAAGCTTTCTTT
CASTLDQGSNEAFF
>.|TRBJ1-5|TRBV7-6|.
TGTGCCAGCAGCTTAGCCCCTCAGGGATGGGATCAGCCCCAGCATTTT
CASSLAPQGWDQPQHF
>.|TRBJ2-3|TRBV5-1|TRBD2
TGCGCCAGCAGCTTTTACGGGACTAGCGGGACCTCCGGGGATACGCAGTATTTT
CASSFYGTSGTSGDTQYF
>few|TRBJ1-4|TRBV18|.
TGTGCCAGCTCACCATGGAGCGGAACTAATGAAAAACTGTTTTTT
CASSPWSGTNEKLFF
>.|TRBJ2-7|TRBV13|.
TGTGCCAGCAGCTCCCGGGACTCTAAATACGAGCAGTACTTC
CASSSRDSKYEQYF
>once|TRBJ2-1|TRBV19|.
TGTGCCAGTTCCAGTCACGGTCAGAATGAGCAGTTCTTC
CASSSHGQNEQFF
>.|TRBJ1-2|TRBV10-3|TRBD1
TGTGCCATCAGGGACAGGGGTAGGGATGGCTACACCTTC
CAIRDRGRDGYTF
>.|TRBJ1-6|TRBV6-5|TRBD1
TGTGCCAGCAGTCAGGGGGGGTCCTATAATTCACCCCTCCACTTT
CASSQGGSYNSPLHF
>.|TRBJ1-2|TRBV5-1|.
TGCGCCAGCAGCCAACCGGGTTTAGAGGTGGGCTACACCTTC
CASSQPGLEVGYTF
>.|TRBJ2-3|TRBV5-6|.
TGTGCCTACGGCAGCGGCACAGATACGCAGTATTTT
CAYGSGTDTQYF
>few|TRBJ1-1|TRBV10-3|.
TGTGCCATCAGCTCGACGGAGTCCACTGAAGCTTTCTTT
CAISSTESTEAFF
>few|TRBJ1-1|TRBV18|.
TGTGCCAGCTCACCTATGAACACTGAAGCTTTCTTT
CASSPMNTEAFF
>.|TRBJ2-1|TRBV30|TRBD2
TGTGCCTGGAGTGTGGGAGGGAACAATGAGCAGTTCTTC
CAWSVGGNNEQFF
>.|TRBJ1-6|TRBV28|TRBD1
TGTGCCAGCAGTCTGACGGGACAGGGACAACAATCACCCCTCCACTTT
CASSLTGQGQQSPLHF
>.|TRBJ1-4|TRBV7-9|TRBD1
TGTGCCAGCAGCTTGGGACAGAGTAATGAAAAACTGTTTTTT
CASSLGQSNEKLFF
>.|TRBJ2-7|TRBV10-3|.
TGTGCCATCAGTGAGTCGGGGTCGGTCTCCTACGAGCAGTACTTC
CAISESGSVSYEQYF
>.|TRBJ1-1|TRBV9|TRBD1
TGTGCCAGCAGCGTAGCCGGGACAGGTTACATGAACACTGAAGCTTTCTTT
CASSVAGTGYMNTEAFF